This TCR beta chain was sequenced in a study of blood T cell repertoires in COVID-19. Study details: Donors in the United States, Italy and Spain gave samples during acute or convalescent COVID-19. Sample material is recorded as cDNA or gDNA derived from T cells, B-cell-depleted T cells, or PBMCs.

As handled by the study authors: Reference gene primer amplification yielded estimated nucleated cell counts. The data were produced by immunoSEQ multiplex PCR, yet TCRdb's version contains in-frame clones alone and is incomplete. V and J calls plus clone size are reproduced from that table; the DNA served to infer D and trimming. Of approximately 140,000 clones in the sample, 80% to 90% were seen once. Patients from Seattle were sampled longitudinally, starting during active infection. The ends were cut back, 3 bases at V and 0 bases at J, with 9 bases in the middle. The length of the CDR3 is 14 residues. From germline, CDR1 is LNHDA and CDR2 SQIVND (reference sequence).

The genes are TRBV19 and TRBJ2-7; weak D call: TRBD2 (5 bases). Sequencing was done on a sample of peripheral blood. This receptor was obtained from a man aged 18 to 29 with COVID-19, enrolled during active disease. This chain's CDR3 is CASSMSADSYEQYF. The CDR3, as DNA: TGTGCCAGTAGTATGTCAGCGGACTCCTACGAGCAGTACTTC.